This T cell receptor beta chain appears in the sequencing data of a study of T cell responses to AZD1222 COVID-19 vaccine. The wider study: Pooled together were second doses at about 4 or about 12 weeks. Study results and limitations: In the spike-specific TCR repertoire, nearly half reportedly target unmutated variant regions. At baseline, just 5 or 6 AZD1222 recipients tested seropositive.

The CDR3 has 15 residues. Germline V lookup: CDR1 MDHEN, CDR2 SYDVKM. V was cut by 1 base and J by 4 bases, with 11 bases left in between. Worth noting for this clone: The antigen is undetermined.

Profiled with immunoSEQ multiplex PCR; TCRdb holds only in-frame clones, not every one. The sample consists of approximately 100,000 clones, about nine tenths of them appearing once. This chain uses TRBV28 with TRBJ1-5; D might be TRBD1 (6 bases). The receptor was isolated from an adult in good health. The sample was peripheral blood, taken on day 0 of AZD1222 vaccination. This CDR3 is CASSLSGTGNQPQHF. For the CDR3, the DNA is TGTGCCAGCAGTTTATCCGGAACAGGGAATCAGCCCCAGCATTTT. The full variable domain, in which reference TRBV28 and TRBJ1-5 provide the parts outside the CDR3, is DVKVTQSSRYLVKRTGEKVFLECVQDMDHENMFWYRQDPGLGLRLIYFSYDVKMKEKGDIPEGYSVSREKKERFSLILESASTNQTSMYLCASSLSGTGNQPQHFGDGTRLSIL.